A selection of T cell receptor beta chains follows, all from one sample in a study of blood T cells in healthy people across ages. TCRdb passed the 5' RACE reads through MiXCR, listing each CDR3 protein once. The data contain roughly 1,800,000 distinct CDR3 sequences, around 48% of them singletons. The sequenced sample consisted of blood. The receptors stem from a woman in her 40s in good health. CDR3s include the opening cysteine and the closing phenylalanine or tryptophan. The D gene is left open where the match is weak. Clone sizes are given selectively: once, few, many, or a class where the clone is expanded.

DNA: TGTGCCAGCAGCTTCAGGACAGGGTTGGCGCGTGAGCAGTTCTTC
CDR3: CASSFRTGLAREQFF
J: TRBJ2-1
V: TRBV7-8
size: .
D: TRBD1

DNA: TGTGCCAGCAGACTCGACAGCAAAAACATTCAGTACTTC
CDR3: CASRLDSKNIQYF
J: TRBJ2-4
V: TRBV6-2/TRBV6-3
size: .
D: .

DNA: TGCGCCAGCAGCCAGCCAGGGGCTAGCACAGATACGCAGTATTTT
CDR3: CASSQPGASTDTQYF
J: TRBJ2-3
V: TRBV4-1
size: many
D: .

DNA: TGTGCCAGCAGTTTCGGAGGGACAGGGGACTACGAGCAGTACTTC
CDR3: CASSFGGTGDYEQYF
J: TRBJ2-7
V: TRBV27
size: .
D: TRBD1

DNA: TGTGCCAGCAGTCCCTCTGCGACTAGCGAGACCCAGTACTTC
CDR3: CASSPSATSETQYF
J: TRBJ2-5
V: TRBV3-1
size: .
D: TRBD2

DNA: TGTGCCAGCAGCCCAGAAAACCGGGGGGCTTTCTTT
CDR3: CASSPENRGAFF
J: TRBJ1-1
V: TRBV12-3/TRBV12-4
size: few
D: .

DNA: TGTGCCAGCAGAGGGAGGGAGGACTATGGCTACACCTTC
CDR3: CASRGREDYGYTF
J: TRBJ1-2
V: TRBV2
size: few
D: .

DNA: TGCAGTGCTAGTGCCGTGACTAGCGGTAATGGGAATACGCAGTATTTT
CDR3: CSASAVTSGNGNTQYF
J: TRBJ2-3
V: TRBV20-1
size: .
D: TRBD2

DNA: TGTGCCAGCAGTTACTCGCGGGACTGGCCCTACGAGCAGTACTTC
CDR3: CASSYSRDWPYEQYF
J: TRBJ2-7
V: TRBV6-2/TRBV6-3
size: .
D: .

DNA: TGTGCCAGCAGCTCGTCGGGACAGGGTTCAACTGGGGCCAACGTCCTGACTTTC
CDR3: CASSSSGQGSTGANVLTF
J: TRBJ2-6
V: TRBV7-2
size: .
D: TRBD1

DNA: TGTGCCAGCTCACCGGACAGGGCCGGGGAAGGCTACACCTTC
CDR3: CASSPDRAGEGYTF
J: TRBJ1-2
V: TRBV18
size: few
D: TRBD1

DNA: TGTGCCAGCAGCTCCGCCACTAGACCCCCCACAGATACGCAGTATTTT
CDR3: CASSSATRPPTDTQYF
J: TRBJ2-3
V: TRBV7-2
size: .
D: .

DNA: TGTGCCAGCAGCTTAGGGCATTCTGGGGCCAACGTCCTGACTTTC
CDR3: CASSLGHSGANVLTF
J: TRBJ2-6
V: TRBV7-9
size: many
D: .

DNA: TGTGCCAGCAGCCACCATCGCAGGGGAGGTGAAAAACTGTTTTTT
CDR3: CASSHHRRGGEKLFF
J: TRBJ1-4
V: TRBV6-1
size: .
D: .

DNA: TGTGCCAGCAGCCGAACCCTAGCGGGGGGGCCAAATGAGCAGTTCTTC
CDR3: CASSRTLAGGPNEQFF
J: TRBJ2-1
V: TRBV12-3/TRBV12-4
size: few
D: TRBD2

DNA: TGTGCCGCCGGGACAGGGTTCGAGCAGTACTTC
CDR3: CAAGTGFEQYF
J: TRBJ2-7
V: TRBV28
size: .
D: TRBD1

DNA: TGTGCCACGGGACAGCTCTCCTACGAGCAGTACTTC
CDR3: CATGQLSYEQYF
J: TRBJ2-7
V: TRBV2
size: .
D: TRBD1

DNA: TGTGCCAGCAGCTTAGTTTTTTCCGTCGGTGGTAAGAATGAGCAGTTCTTC
CDR3: CASSLVFSVGGKNEQFF
J: TRBJ2-1
V: TRBV7-2
size: .
D: .

DNA: TGTGCCACCTTTGCGGGGGGTAGCTACAATGAGCAGTACTTC
CDR3: CATFAGGSYNEQYF
J: TRBJ2-5
V: TRBV27
size: .
D: TRBD2

DNA: TGCGCCAGCAGCCAATCAATCAGGGGGACGGGCTATGGCTACACCTTC
CDR3: CASSQSIRGTGYGYTF
J: TRBJ1-2
V: TRBV4-1
size: .
D: TRBD1

DNA: TGTGCCAGCAGTTACTCAAGGTCGGGGACCCACCTAGCTGTTTTGTACTTC
CDR3: CASSYSRSGTHLAVLYF
J: TRBJ2-7
V: TRBV6-2/TRBV6-3
size: few
D: .

DNA: TGTGCCAGGAGCAACTCTAATACGCAGTATTTT
CDR3: CARSNSNTQYF
J: TRBJ2-3
V: TRBV7-2
size: few
D: .

DNA: TGTGCCAGCAGCACCCCTCTGGGCGGGGGGATTGAGACCCAGTTCTTC
CDR3: CASSTPLGGGIETQFF
J: TRBJ2-1
V: TRBV12-3/TRBV12-4
size: .
D: TRBD2

DNA: TGCGCCAGCAGCCCCACAGGACAGGGGGCTGTCAAAAACATTCAGTACTTC
CDR3: CASSPTGQGAVKNIQYF
J: TRBJ2-4
V: TRBV4-3
size: .
D: TRBD1

DNA: TGCAGCGTTGTGGGAATGACGGAGACCCAGTTCTTC
CDR3: CSVVGMTETQFF
J: TRBJ2-1
V: TRBV29-1
size: .
D: .

DNA: TGCAGCGTTGAGGGACTAGCGGTGCTCACAGATACGCAGTATTTT
CDR3: CSVEGLAVLTDTQYF
J: TRBJ2-3
V: TRBV29-1
size: .
D: TRBD2

DNA: TGCGCCAGCAGCGAAGGACAGGGCGGGATGATTTCACCCCTCCACTTT
CDR3: CASSEGQGGMISPLHF
J: TRBJ1-6
V: TRBV5-1
size: once
D: TRBD1

DNA: TGTGCCAGCAGCCCCCGCGGGCACTCCTACAATGAGCAGTTCTTC
CDR3: CASSPRGHSYNEQFF
J: TRBJ2-1
V: TRBV7-8
size: .
D: .

DNA: TGTGCCAGCAGTTTCCTGGGAACTAATGAAAAACTGTTTTTT
CDR3: CASSFLGTNEKLFF
J: TRBJ1-4
V: TRBV12-3/TRBV12-4
size: few
D: .

DNA: TGCGCCAGCAGCCAAGTTCAGGGGGCGAATCAGCCCCAGCATTTT
CDR3: CASSQVQGANQPQHF
J: TRBJ1-5
V: TRBV4-3
size: few
D: TRBD1

DNA: TGTGCCAGCAGCAGTGGGGGGACCAAAAACATTCAGTGCTTC
CDR3: CASSSGGTKNIQCF
J: TRBJ2-4
V: TRBV7-9
size: .
D: .

DNA: TGTGCCAGCAGCTATCGAGGGGGCCTCACCTACGAGCAGTACTTC
CDR3: CASSYRGGLTYEQYF
J: TRBJ2-7
V: TRBV7-2
size: few
D: TRBD1

DNA: TGTGCCAGCAGTTTAGTGGGGAGCGGGGGCTCCTATAATTCACCCCTCCACTTT
CDR3: CASSLVGSGGSYNSPLHF
J: TRBJ1-6
V: TRBV12-3/TRBV12-4
size: few
D: .

DNA: TGTGCCAGCAGCTTAGAGCAGGGGGTTGAAGCTTTCTTT
CDR3: CASSLEQGVEAFF
J: TRBJ1-1
V: TRBV11-2
size: .
D: TRBD1

DNA: TGTGCCAGCAGTTATGGGACAGGGGCAGTCTACGAGCAGTACTTC
CDR3: CASSYGTGAVYEQYF
J: TRBJ2-7
V: TRBV6-5
size: .
D: TRBD1

DNA: TGTGCCAGCAGCCAAGTCGTTGGTCTGGCAGACTATAATTCACCCCTCCACTTT
CDR3: CASSQVVGLADYNSPLHF
J: TRBJ1-6
V: TRBV3-1
size: .
D: .

DNA: TGTGCCAGCAGCCAAGACCGCGTCGCGGACAATGAGCAGTACTTC
CDR3: CASSQDRVADNEQYF
J: TRBJ2-7
V: TRBV4-2
size: .
D: .

DNA: TGTGCCAGCAGCTTAGCGGCAGGGCGCGATGGGCAGTTCTTC
CDR3: CASSLAAGRDGQFF
J: TRBJ2-1
V: TRBV7-2
size: once
D: .

DNA: TGTGCCAGCAGCTTGGCCCGAACTAGCCACCAAGAGACCCAGTACTTC
CDR3: CASSLARTSHQETQYF
J: TRBJ2-5
V: TRBV5-6
size: once
D: .

DNA: TGCGCCAGCAGCCAAGATTCCGATGAGGGGGTAGTAGTTGAGGGCTACACCTTC
CDR3: CASSQDSDEGVVVEGYTF
J: TRBJ1-2
V: TRBV4-1
size: few
D: .

DNA: TGTGCCAGCAGTGGGGGGGTCGCAGGGGGTTTCTATTTAGAGCAGTTCTTC
CDR3: CASSGGVAGGFYLEQFF
J: TRBJ2-1
V: TRBV6-1
size: .
D: .

DNA: TGTGCCAGCAGCGAAGGGGACCTGAACACTGAAGCTTTCTTT
CDR3: CASSEGDLNTEAFF
J: TRBJ1-1
V: TRBV25-1
size: .
D: .

DNA: TGTGCCAGCAGCCTACTAGCGGGACACACAGATACGCAGTATTTT
CDR3: CASSLLAGHTDTQYF
J: TRBJ2-3
V: TRBV7-3
size: few
D: TRBD2

DNA: TGTGCCAGTAGTGCCCGACAGGGGCATCCGCTTTCTGGGGCCAACGTCCTGACTTTC
CDR3: CASSARQGHPLSGANVLTF
J: TRBJ2-6
V: TRBV19
size: .
D: TRBD1

DNA: TGTGCCAGCAGCCAAAGCCGGACAGGGATAAGGTCACCCCTCCACTTT
CDR3: CASSQSRTGIRSPLHF
J: TRBJ1-6
V: TRBV4-2
size: .
D: TRBD1